One sample yielded the 15 T cell receptor beta chains listed below, sequenced in a study of T cell responses to AZD1222 COVID-19 vaccine. Data came from immunoSEQ multiplex PCR; TCRdb stores just in-frame clones and leaves some out. The sample records roughly 76,000 clones, 86% being singletons. The specimen was peripheral blood, collected on day 0 of AZD1222 vaccination. The receptors were gathered from an adult in good health.

The chain carries TRBV19 and TRBJ1-5, with D maybe TRBD1 (5 bases). The CDR3 runs to 14 residues. Germline CDR1 and CDR2: LNHDA and SQIVND (reference sequence). V lost 4 bases and J lost 5, with 12 bases in between. In DNA form, the CDR3 reads TGTGCCAGTAGTAGCTGGGGCACCGATCAGCCCCAGCATTTT. It specifies CASSSWGTDQPQHF.

The V gene is TRBV28, the J gene TRBJ1-6, with D perhaps TRBD1 (6 bases). The CDR3 spans 21 residues. Germline V gene sequence: CDR1 MDHEN, CDR2 SYDVKM. With 4 bases removed from V and 0 bases from J, the gap between germline ends came to 25 bases. CDR3 nucleotide sequence: TGTGCCAGCAGTTCCGACCGGGACATCCTTTCGAGGGGCTCCTATAATTCACCCCTCCACTTT. Translation gives CASSSDRDILSRGSYNSPLHF.

This clone was counted between two and nine times. The rearrangement joins TRBV7-2 to TRBJ2-4; a weak D match, TRBD2 (6 bases). This CDR3 spans 16 amino acids. Trimming shortened V by 5 bases and J by 4 bases, and 18 bases separated the two germline ends. CDR1 and CDR2 from the germline V gene are SGHTA and FQGNSA. CDR3 sequence: CASSKRAGLLKNIQYF. The CDR3 DNA reads as TGTGCCAGCAGCAAGCGGGCAGGGCTTTTGAAAAACATTCAGTACTTC.

The chain carries TRBV11-3 and TRBJ2-1, with TRBD2 matching over 7 bases. Trimming removed 2 bases from V and 2 bases from J; junction bases left unmatched: 3. There are 15 residues in the CDR3. The germline gives CDR1 SGHNT, CDR2 YENEEA. The CDR3 region is CASSLSGVAYNEQFF. The CDR3 coding sequence is TGTGCCAGCAGCTTAAGCGGGGTAGCCTACAATGAGCAGTTCTTC.

This clone was counted a few times. This chain joins TRBV10-3 and TRBJ2-3; D remains ambiguous. This CDR3 has 14 amino acids. The V end was cut by 6 bases, the J end by 0 bases, with 10 bases between. Germline V gene lookup returns CDR1 ENHRY and CDR2 SYGVKD. Here the CDR3 DNA reads TGTGCCATCAGGCTCGGCCCCAGCACAGATACGCAGTATTTT. Amino acid sequence: CAIRLGPSTDTQYF.

The CDR3 region has the DNA TGCGCCAGCAGTGCGTGGGACAGGGACTATCAGCCCCAGCATTTT. This translates into CASSAWDRDYQPQHF. The rearrangement links TRBV10-2 to TRBJ1-5; TRBD1 aligns across 9 bases. Germline-derived CDR1 and CDR2 are WSHSY and SAAADI. The CDR3 runs to 15 residues. The V gene end was trimmed by 4 bases and the J gene end by 5 bases; junction bases not matched to a gene: 6.

The chain recombines TRBV7-3 with TRBJ2-1, with D possibly TRBD1 on 6 matching bases. Trimming took off 5 bases at V and 5 bases at J, with 13 bases between the two ends. This CDR3 spans 14 amino acids. Germline V gene sequence: CDR1 SGHTA, CDR2 FQGTGA. This CDR3 reads CASSPLRGNNEQFF. In DNA form, the CDR3 reads TGTGCCAGCAGCCCCCTAAGGGGGAACAATGAGCAGTTCTTC.

CDR3 in DNA: TGTGCCAGCAGCCTGCCTGCGAGCACAGATACGCAGTATTTT. Encoded protein: CASSLPASTDTQYF. The chain is built from TRBV9 and TRBJ2-3; the D is unclear. Germline CDR1 SGDLS, CDR2 YYNGEE. The CDR3 contains 14 residues. Between the trimmed V and J ends, which lost 4 bases and 0 bases, there was a span of 9 bases. The full variable domain, with the rest looked up from reference TRBV9 and TRBJ2-3, is DSGVTQTPKHLITATGQRVTLRCSPRSGDLSVYWYQQSLDQGLQFLIQYYNGEERAKGNILERFSAQQFPDLHSELNLSSLELGDSALYFCASSLPASTDTQYFGPGTRLTVL.

This clone occurred once. This rearrangement joins TRBV5-1 to TRBJ2-7, with 12 positions matching TRBD1. Germline lookup yields CDR1 SGHRS and CDR2 YFSETQ. V was pared by 0 bases and J by 4 bases, with 5 bases of the junction left unmatched. The CDR3 covers 16 residues. In DNA form, the CDR3 reads TGCGCCAGCAGCTTGGATGGGACAGGGGGCTTATACGAGCAGTACTTC. The encoded protein is CASSLDGTGGLYEQYF.

In its sample, this clone was seen a few times. This sequence joins TRBV6-2 or TRBV6-3 and TRBJ1-6; D remains ambiguous. CDR1 is MNHEY and CDR2 is SVGEGT in the germline V gene. The CDR3 totals 12 residues. V gave up 6 bases and J gave up 10 bases, with 10 bases separating them. The CDR3 region is CASSTRPSPLHF. CDR3 nucleotide sequence: TGTGCCAGCAGCACCCGGCCCTCACCCCTCCACTTT.

In its sample, this clone was seen a few times. V usage is TRBV3-1 (or the pseudogene TRBV3-2) and J usage is TRBJ2-1; 15 nucleotides agree with TRBD2. Losses at the gene ends were 3 bases for V and 9 bases for J; bases not matched to a gene: 6. The CDR3 has 16 amino acids. The germline CDR1 and CDR2 sequences are LGHDT and YNNKEL (reference sequence). For the CDR3, the DNA is TGTGCCAGCAGCCAGACTCCGGGACTAGCGGGAGGTGAGCAGTTCTTC. Translated: CASSQTPGLAGGEQFF.

This chain connects TRBV6-4 to TRBJ1-1; 8 nucleotides align to TRBD1. This CDR3 spans 15 amino acids. With V trimmed by 2 bases and J by 2 bases, 4 bases remained unmatched. From germline, CDR1 is MRHNA and CDR2 SNTAGT. DNA for the CDR3: TGTGCCAGCAGTGACCCCCAGGGGGCAAACACTGAAGCTTTCTTT. Translating gives CASSDPQGANTEAFF.

The J gene is TRBJ1-1, the V gene TRBV28, with D hard to call. The CDR3 loop spans 15 amino acids. With 7 bases removed from V and 0 bases from J, the gap between germline ends came to 15 bases. Germline assignment: CDR1 MDHEN and CDR2 SYDVKM. In DNA form, the CDR3 reads TGTGCCAGCACTCTAAATGCGTTGATGAACACTGAAGCTTTCTTT. Amino acid sequence: CASTLNALMNTEAFF.

The chain is built from TRBV7-9 and TRBJ1-1; D call uncertain. The CDR3 extends over 15 amino acids. V was clipped by 2 bases and J by 0 bases, with 10 bases between them. CDR1 is SEHNR, CDR2 FQNEAQ, per germline (reference sequence). CDR3 in DNA: TGTGCCAGCAGCTTAATCGACGTTATGAACACTGAAGCTTTCTTT. Translation gives CASSLIDVMNTEAFF.

V usage is TRBV4-3 and J usage is TRBJ1-2, with D perhaps matching TRBD1 (6 bases). Germline V gives CDR1 LGHNA, CDR2 YSLEER. The V end was cut by 4 bases, the J end by 7 bases, with 13 bases between. CDR3 length: 13 residues. Here the CDR3 reads CASSLVGGPGYTF. The DNA of the CDR3 is TGCGCCAGCAGCCTCGTAGGGGGGCCTGGCTACACCTTC.